This T cell receptor (beta chain) was sequenced during a study of cytomegalovirus exposure and HLA in healthy donors (TCRdb year 2017). Some background on the complete study: According to an earlier analysis of 450 to 650 of the donors, 150 million to 200 million T cells yielded some 110 million unique TCR beta sequences and 276 Gb of sequence data. Typing coverage differed by locus: A, B, C, DRB1 and DQB1 were typed in about 620-640 donors, DQA1 in 500 to 550, DPA1 in nearly 610, and DPB1 in about 450. Of the 300 to 500 genotyped donors, less than 85% were placed in the genetic ancestry cluster associated with self-reported Caucasian donors. Every discovery cohort repertoire had been produced on one sequencing platform. Alongside the repertoire data, information on donor age, sex, ethnicity and CMV serostatus was compiled. The later analysis used no new phenotypic data to find candidate immune exposures, relying instead on TCR beta sequences and their occurrence across donors. HLA typing covered class I and class II loci at four-digit resolution. In a later analysis, previously published TCR beta repertoires from hundreds of donors were re-analyzed and high-resolution HLA genotyping was added so that TCR occurrence patterns could be studied. The study used immunosequencing to profile the T cell repertoires of several hundred subjects and linked those repertoires to cytomegalovirus serostatus. In a later genetic analysis, genome-wide SNP genotypes for about 65% of the roughly 700 donors were used, and that subset was treated as a discovery cohort. The study aimed to test whether signatures of past pathogen exposure could be identified by cataloging public T cell receptors. Roughly 300 gigabases of sequencing data and approximately 85 million unique TCR sequences were included in an early release covering about 700 HLA-typed donors. Because of strong linkage in the cohort, roughly 5 DR-DQ haplotypes were treated as single units for association and clustering. The study combined high-throughput TCR immunosequencing, statistical association of individual TCRs with disease status, and machine learning to predict cytomegalovirus infection status. An earlier analysis of roughly 580 of the donors used high-throughput TCR beta sequencing to judge whether each TCR beta V gene segment behaved as functional or pseudogenic. Across about 370 genotyped donors of the cohort, an average of about 240,000 unique TCR beta nucleotide sequences per donor were sequenced, and roughly 20% of those sequences were non-productive. Besides the first cohort of 666 subjects, a separate validation cohort made up of some 110 different subjects was used. What the authors observed across the whole study: In an earlier analysis of some 540 of the donors, most TCR beta V segments appeared in productive rearrangements about 87% or about 30% of the time, broadly matching IMGT annotations. A later genetic analysis associated a missense DCLRE1C variant with V-gene and J-gene trimming of TCR beta chains, and an independent cohort replicated the association. Immune exposure information for the cohort was limited to CMV serostatus. According to a later analysis, most CMV-associated TCR beta chains appeared to be HLA-restricted, and the HLA associations seemed to be driven largely by CMV exposure. A cluster of highly shared sequence variants was judged likely to represent a technical artifact of the sequencing pipeline. Linkage disequilibrium might explain the correlated functional status among segregating V segments, but an unknown experimental factor could not be ruled out. Compared with the roughly 700-donor mean, donors in an Asian-associated ancestry cluster had fewer N-insertions in productive TCRs, according to a later genetic analysis. In vitro tests confirmed that a few of the cytomegalovirus-associated TCR beta chains recognize cytomegalovirus antigens. Because HLA typing was missing for some donors at each locus, association tests included only the typed subset. Only TCR beta chains were sequenced in this cohort, and the absence of alpha or paired-chain data limited detectable features. Assigning TCR associations to individual alleles was difficult when HLA alleles, especially DR and DQ, strongly co-occurred. Compared with equally common non-associated chains, HLA-associated TCR beta chains in a later analysis were more clonally expanded and had lower generation probabilities. A total of roughly 160 TCR beta chains were listed by the study as associated with cytomegalovirus. The authors suggested that the approach could potentially be generalized to other disease states and immunological phenotypes. A further reported finding was that TCR beta sequences accurately predicted the HLA-A and HLA-B alleles for most subjects in the first cohort. The classifier was reported to diagnose cytomegalovirus status with high specificity and sensitivity in both the original and validation cohorts. Some IMGT-functional V segments, including TRBV6-2 and TRBV6-3, could not be told apart with the 87-base-pair reads, so those segments were excluded. The earlier analysis of approximately 540 of the donors excluded some 15 rarely observed V segments, including chromosome 9 orphons, because counts were too low. Several of the top co-occurrence clusters appeared to be linked to parvovirus B19, influenza, CMV and Epstein-Barr virus, according to a later analysis. According to a later analysis, TCR association rates differed among HLA loci, with DRB1 alleles showing the most associated TCRs and HLA-C alleles showing the fewest. While some public TCRs were present in many individuals, most TCR sequences turned up only very rarely across donors. Sequencing depth was assumed to be roughly uniform across donors in the presence/absence analyses, though that assumption may not hold. A later analysis associated about 17,000 TCR beta sequences with specific HLA alleles at a false discovery rate of 0.05.

From the germline V gene, CDR1 is MNHNS and CDR2 is SASEGT. CDR3 length: 16 amino acids, cysteine to phenylalanine. CDR3 DNA only is kept here, 48 bases in frame from base 1. The V and J ends are trimmed by 3 bases and 3 bases, leaving 15 bases between them. Libraries were built with the immunoSEQ multiplex PCR assay. For the multiplex PCR, a mixture combining 60 forward primers for TCR Vbeta segments and 13 reverse primers for TCR Jbeta segments was used. A multiplex PCR assay on genomic DNA amplified the CDR3 region of rearranged TCR beta genes. On the Illumina HiSeq System, the amplified TCR beta libraries were sequenced as 87-base-pair reads. The paper's data handling went like this. Across the roughly 700 repertoires, a later analysis counted tens of millions of unique TCR beta chains, roughly 11 million of which were shared by at least two donors. Raw reads were error-corrected and collapsed into unique sequences by a nearest-neighbor algorithm in which closely related sequences were merged to remove PCR and sequencing errors. V, D and J gene segments were assigned by aligning CDR3 sequences to IMGT reference sequences. Each retained sequence needed at least a six-nucleotide match to both a V gene segment and a J gene segment. Rearrangements were called productive when the CDR3 lacked stop codons and stayed in frame with V and J; all others were non-productive. CDR3 was defined by IMGT convention, running from the second conserved V-encoded cysteine to the conserved J-encoded phenylalanine. In an earlier analysis of 500 to 650 of the donors, sequences lacking an unambiguous match to a single V gene segment were excluded. In an earlier analysis of a few hundred of the donors, V segments were called functional above 56.7% productive rearrangements and were called segregating when the between-donor standard deviation exceeded 5%. A statistical classification framework was built to diagnose cytomegalovirus status from the catalog of TCR beta chain sequences. A later analysis assigned V and J genes by comparing TCR nucleotide sequences with IMGT/GENE-DB human TR gene sequences. A later analysis assigned CDR3 sequences and most-parsimonious VDJ recombination scenarios with the TCRdist pipeline. In a later analysis, every TCR beta chain was defined by the combination of its CDR3 amino acid sequence and its V-gene family, and reads without a unique V-gene family were dropped. A later analysis removed 600 or so highly shared, low-generation-probability nucleotide sequences to deal with suspected cross-contamination and a sequencing artifact. In a later analysis, a clonal expansion index for each public chain was calculated from normalized within-repertoire ranks of inferred template counts. In a later analysis, generation probabilities were computed using a VDJ recombination model fitted to out-of-frame rearrangements, and the results were checked against IGoR. In a later analysis, hypergeometric tests were used to score TCR-TCR, TCR-HLA and TCR-CMV co-occurrence, with a repertoire-size bias correction applied to TCR pairs. False discovery rates were estimated in a later analysis by permuting HLA or CMV assignments 20 times. In a later analysis, co-occurring TCRs were grouped with DBSCAN, and TCRdist sequence similarity was added when clustering was performed within HLA-allele-positive subsets. Repertoires with fewer than 30,000 or more than 120,000 public chains, plus five repertoires with anomalous nucleotide sharing, were excluded from co-occurrence clustering. Here the immuneACCESS table is served through TCRdb, limited to in-frame sequences with V and J called. Missing clones are a known gap in these copies; in checked studies unresolved V genes cover under half, and the rest lacks a known reason. That table supplies the V and J calls and clone size; D and trimming were determined from the DNA. This sample comprises about 240,000 clones, roughly 85% of them detected only once. 0.2% to 0.25% of the sample is taken by the ten largest.

For this clone: Its antigen is currently not known. Base qualities are not recorded, but no much larger clone differs from it by a single base.

In total, 630 or so healthy bone marrow donors made up the cohort. All cohort members were sampled while nominally healthy, although unrecorded immune exposures were likely present. The donor was CMV seronegative and belonged to the group of more than 300 seronegative cohort members. Every donor gave a peripheral blood sample, and the peripheral blood mononuclear cells from that sample were used for TCR beta sequencing. Genomic DNA extraction from the blood cell samples was performed with the Qiagen DNeasy Blood Extraction Kit. The sequence was collected from a girl aged 2 to 9 in good health and CMV-seronegative. The rearrangement joined TRBV6-1 to TRBJ1-5; the D segment could be TRBD1, given 5 matching bases. Sequencing was done on a sample of PBMCs. The sequence in DNA is TGTGCCAGCAGTGAGTCCGTTAGGGGCCCCAATCAGCCCCAGCATTTT. Its protein is CASSESVRGPNQPQHF.